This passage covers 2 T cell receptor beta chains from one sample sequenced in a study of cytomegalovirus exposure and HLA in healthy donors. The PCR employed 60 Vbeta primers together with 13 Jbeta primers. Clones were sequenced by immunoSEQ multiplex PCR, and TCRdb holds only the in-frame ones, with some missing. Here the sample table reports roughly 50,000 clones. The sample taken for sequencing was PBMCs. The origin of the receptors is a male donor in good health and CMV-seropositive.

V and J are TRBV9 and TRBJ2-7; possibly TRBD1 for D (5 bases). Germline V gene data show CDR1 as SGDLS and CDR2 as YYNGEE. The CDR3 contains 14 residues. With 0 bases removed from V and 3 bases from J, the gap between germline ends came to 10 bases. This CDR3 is CASSVAVGHYEQYF. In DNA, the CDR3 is TGTGCCAGCAGCGTAGCTGTCGGACACTACGAGCAGTACTTC.

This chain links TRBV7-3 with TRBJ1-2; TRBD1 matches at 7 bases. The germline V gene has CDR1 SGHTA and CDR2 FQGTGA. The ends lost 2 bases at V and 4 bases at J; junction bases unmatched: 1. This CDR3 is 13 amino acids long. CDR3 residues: CASSLSGGYGYTF. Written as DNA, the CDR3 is TGTGCCAGCAGCTTATCAGGGGGCTATGGCTACACCTTC.